A single sample is the source of the 28 T cell receptor beta chains below, sequenced in a study of blood T cell repertoires in COVID-19. Sequencing used immunoSEQ multiplex PCR; TCRdb keeps in-frame clones, though not all of them. The sample records 150,000 to 200,000 clones, about 91% being singletons. The sequenced material came from PBMCs or T cells enriched from blood (not recorded which). The receptors were sampled from a woman in her late teens or twenties who had recovered from COVID-19.

The rearrangement joins TRBV2 to TRBJ2-2; maybe TRBD2 (6 bases). V was pared by 4 bases and J by 4 bases, with 13 bases between. CDR3 length: 15 residues. Germline CDR1 reads SNHLY; CDR2 reads FYNNEI. As DNA, the CDR3 is TGTGCCAGCAGTGGGGTTAGCGGACCCACCGGGGAGCTGTTTTTT. The encoded protein is CASSGVSGPTGELFF.

The CDR3 here is CASSQESGDQPQHF. Here the CDR3 DNA reads TGTGCCAGCAGCCAAGAATCGGGAGATCAGCCCCAGCATTTT. V is TRBV4-2 and J is TRBJ1-5; D ambiguous. In germline, CDR1 is LGHNA, CDR2 YNFKEQ. This CDR3 is built from 14 residues. V lost 0 bases, J lost 5 bases, and 8 bases lay in between.

The gene calls are TRBV9 and TRBJ2-1, with 8 bases identical to TRBD2. The V and J ends lost 4 bases and 0 bases, in that order; junction bases with no gene match: 9. CDR3 length: 17 residues. Germline V lookup: CDR1 SGDLS, CDR2 YYNGEE. The CDR3 nucleotides are TGTGCCAGCAGCACCCCGAGGAGCGGGAGCTCCTACAATGAGCAGTTCTTC. Translated, it gives CASSTPRSGSSYNEQFF.

The chain is built from TRBV2 and TRBJ1-6; D might be TRBD1 (6 bases). The CDR3 runs 15 residues. Trimming removed 2 bases from V and 6 bases from J, with 11 bases in between. Looked up from germline, CDR1 is SNHLY and CDR2 is FYNNEI. The CDR3 bases are TGTGCCAGCAGTGAATACCCAGGGGCTAATTCACCCCTCCACTTT. Protein sequence: CASSEYPGANSPLHF. Filled out from reference TRBV2 and TRBJ1-6, the complete variable domain reads EPEVTQTPSHQVTQMGQEVILRCVPISNHLYFYWYRQILGQKVEFLVSFYNNEISEKSEIFDDQFSVERPDGSNFTLKIRSTKLEDSAMYFCASSEYPGANSPLHFGNGTRLTVT.

V and J are TRBV30 and TRBJ2-2; D possibly corresponds to TRBD1 (6 bases). CDR1 and CDR2 (germline): GTSNPN, SVGIG (reference sequence). The CDR3 runs to 16 residues. V lost 4 bases and J lost 5, with 20 bases in between. This CDR3 is CAWNPGQPGSTGELFF. CDR3 nucleotide sequence: TGTGCCTGGAACCCTGGACAGCCTGGGAGTACCGGGGAGCTGTTTTTT.

The chain recombines TRBV12-5 with TRBJ1-2, with a tentative D call TRBD1 (5 bases). The CDR3 is made up of 12 amino acids. Germline V gives CDR1 LGHNT, CDR2 FRNRAP. Trimming removed 3 bases at V and 6 bases at J, with 8 bases between. Written as DNA, the CDR3 is TGTGCTAGTGGTTTCACCAGGGATGGCTACACCTTC. Translation: CASGFTRDGYTF.

This sequence joins TRBV9 and TRBJ1-2, with D tentatively TRBD1 (6 bases). CDR1 SGDLS and CDR2 YYNGEE come from the germline V gene. The CDR3 runs to 14 residues. Deletions cut 10 bases from V and 7 bases from J, with 23 bases between. CDR3 protein: CAGKDRRLRGGYTF. The CDR3 DNA follows: TGTGCCGGAAAAGACAGGCGCCTAAGGGGTGGCTACACCTTC.

The V call is TRBV19, the J call TRBJ2-7; TRBD2 might be the D (6 bases). Germline-derived CDR1 and CDR2 are LNHDA and SQIVND (reference sequence). The CDR3 is 13 residues long. Trimming pared 5 bases from V and 3 bases from J, leaving 11 bases between. The DNA of the CDR3 is TGTGCCAGTAGTCCCGGACTAATCTACGAGCAGTACTTC. This translates into CASSPGLIYEQYF.

This chain uses TRBV9 with TRBJ2-3; 7 nucleotides agree with TRBD2. Germline V gene sequence: CDR1 SGDLS, CDR2 YYNGEE. The CDR3 contains 16 residues. The ends lost 0 bases at V and 0 bases at J; junction bases unmatched: 4. The CDR3, as DNA: TGTGCCAGCAGCGTAGCGGGGGGATGGAGCACAGATACGCAGTATTTT. Translation: CASSVAGGWSTDTQYF.

The chain employs TRBV5-6 and TRBJ2-7; tentative D call: TRBD2 (7 bases). This CDR3 spans 16 amino acids. The V gene's germline CDR1 is SGHDT and CDR2 YYEEEE. V was trimmed by 3 bases and J by 7 bases, leaving 23 bases between them. CDR3 in DNA: TGTGCCAGCAGCTCGGGGGGCGGGACCCAGCCGGGGGAGCAGTACTTC. It yields the protein CASSSGGGTQPGEQYF.

Remarks on this clone: In the same sample, other DNA sequences code for this CDR3. The chain couples TRBV20-1 to TRBJ2-7; the match to TRBD2 covers 12 bases. CDR3 length: 14 amino acids. In germline, CDR1 is DFQATT, CDR2 SNEGSKA (reference sequence). V was pared by 3 bases and J by 2 bases, with 2 bases of the junction left unmatched. DNA of the CDR3: TGCAGTGCTAGTCTAGCGGGAGGGACCTACGAGCAGTACTTC. It specifies CSASLAGGTYEQYF.

The chain carries TRBV7-2 and TRBJ1-1, with 7 bases that match TRBD1. Looked up from germline, CDR1 is SGHTA and CDR2 is FQGNSA. This CDR3 region has 15 residues. With V trimmed by 3 bases and J by 1 base, 5 bases remained unmatched. DNA for the CDR3: TGTGCCAGCAGCTTGCCGGGACAGACGAACACTGAAGCTTTCTTT. It yields the protein CASSLPGQTNTEAFF.

The J gene is TRBJ1-1, the V gene TRBV18; tentative D call: TRBD1 (6 bases). The CDR3 extends over 13 amino acids. The V end was cut by 3 bases, the J end by 4 bases, with 9 bases between. Germline CDR1 reads KGHSH; CDR2 reads LQKENI. The CDR3: CASSPQGGTEAFF. The CDR3 DNA follows: TGTGCCAGCTCACCCCAAGGGGGCACTGAAGCTTTCTTT.

The V and J genes are TRBV27 and TRBJ2-7; 9 bases are shared with TRBD1. CDR3 length equals 14 residues. The germline V gene has CDR1 MNHEY and CDR2 SMNVEV (reference sequence). The V segment lost 4 bases and the J segment 6 bases; nucleotides outside the gene matches: 7. CDR3 residues: CASSSRTGEAEQYF. The CDR3, as DNA: TGTGCCAGCAGTTCCCGGACAGGGGAAGCCGAGCAGTACTTC.

The V and J genes are TRBV9 and TRBJ2-7, with 8 nucleotides matching TRBD1. This CDR3 spans 14 amino acids. V lost 4 bases, J lost 2 bases, and 5 bases stayed unmatched. Germline V CDR1 and CDR2: SGDLS, YYNGEE. The CDR3 protein is CASSPRTGPYEQYF. As DNA, the CDR3 is TGTGCCAGCAGCCCGCGGACAGGGCCCTACGAGCAGTACTTC.

The chain carries TRBV29-1 and TRBJ1-1; D is unclear. Germline V lookup: CDR1 SQVTM, CDR2 ANQGSEA. Trimming pared 4 bases from V and 0 bases from J, leaving 9 bases between. This CDR3 is 13 amino acids long. DNA for the CDR3: TGCAGCGTTGTTGGTCAGATGAACACTGAAGCTTTCTTT. It is translated as CSVVGQMNTEAFF.

The gene calls are TRBV2 and TRBJ1-3, with D perhaps TRBD1 (6 bases). The V gene lost 9 bases and the J gene lost 4 bases, with 13 bases spanning the gap. Germline CDR1 SNHLY, CDR2 FYNNEI. The CDR3 runs 13 residues. In DNA, the CDR3 is TGTGCCAGATACAGGGCAGGGGGAAACACCATATATTTT. It translates to CARYRAGGNTIYF. The full variable domain, completed using reference TRBV2 and TRBJ1-3, is EPEVTQTPSHQVTQMGQEVILRCVPISNHLYFYWYRQILGQKVEFLVSFYNNEISEKSEIFDDQFSVERPDGSNFTLKIRSTKLEDSAMYFCARYRAGGNTIYFGEGSWLTVV.

The chain combines TRBV28 with TRBJ1-2; the match to TRBD1 covers 7 bases. This CDR3 contains 13 residues. Per germline, CDR1 MDHEN and CDR2 SYDVKM. V shed 4 bases and J 8 bases; nucleotides not matched to a gene: 7. The CDR3 sequence: CASSSTGSGGYTF. The CDR3 DNA sequence: TGTGCCAGCAGTTCGACAGGGAGTGGAGGCTACACCTTC.

This clone was seen only once. The chain is built from TRBV28 and TRBJ2-1; no clear D gene. Germline-derived CDR1 and CDR2 are MDHEN and SYDVKM. V lost 3 bases, J lost 0 bases, and 9 bases lay in between. This CDR3 contains 15 residues. CDR3 coding DNA: TGTGCCAGCAGTTTCCCAGCGTACTCCTACAATGAGCAGTTCTTC. Translating it yields CASSFPAYSYNEQFF.

The rearrangement joins TRBV28 to TRBJ1-1, with TRBD1 identical over 8 bases. Germline assignment: CDR1 MDHEN and CDR2 SYDVKM. CDR3 size: 16 residues. V lost 6 bases to trimming and J lost 0 bases; unmatched junction nucleotides: 9. The CDR3 region is CASSLTWTGLNTEAFF. As DNA, the CDR3 is TGTGCCAGCAGCTTGACTTGGACAGGGTTGAACACTGAAGCTTTCTTT. Full variable domain (rest looked up from reference TRBV28 and TRBJ1-1): DVKVTQSSRYLVKRTGEKVFLECVQDMDHENMFWYRQDPGLGLRLIYFSYDVKMKEKGDIPEGYSVSREKKERFSLILESASTNQTSMYLCASSLTWTGLNTEAFFGQGTRLTVV.

In DNA form, the CDR3 reads TGTGCCAGCAGCCCATACAGTAGCAATCAGCCCCAGCATTTT. Translating gives CASSPYSSNQPQHF. The rearrangement links TRBV7-8 to TRBJ1-5; D unresolved. Per the germline V gene, CDR1 is SGHVS and CDR2 is FQNEAQ. This CDR3 comprises 14 residues. Trimming shortened V by 5 bases and J by 0 bases, and 8 bases separated the two germline ends.

The chain joins TRBV19 to TRBJ2-1; TRBD2 matches 10 bases. The CDR3 totals 13 residues. V lost 5 bases, J lost 10 bases, and 5 bases stayed unmatched. Germline V lookup: CDR1 LNHDA, CDR2 SQIVND (reference sequence). This CDR3 is CASSGLAGDEQFF. As DNA, the CDR3 is TGTGCCAGTAGTGGGCTAGCGGGAGACGAGCAGTTCTTC.

This chain connects TRBV4-1 to TRBJ2-1; tentative D call: TRBD2 (6 bases). V lost 1 base and J 8 bases, leaving 12 bases between the germline ends. Germline V lookup: CDR1 MGHRA, CDR2 YSYEKL. The CDR3 covers 14 residues. The CDR3 protein is CASSQGLGVDEQFF. The DNA of the CDR3 is TGCGCCAGCAGCCAAGGACTAGGGGTCGATGAGCAGTTCTTC.

V usage is TRBV6-2 or TRBV6-3 and J usage is TRBJ1-2; TRBD1 is a possible D gene (5 bases). The germline V gene has CDR1 MNHEY and CDR2 SVGEGT. V was clipped by 2 bases and J by 2 bases, with 12 bases between them. CDR3 length: 15 amino acids. The CDR3 loop is CASSYGHGGNYGYTF. The CDR3, as DNA: TGTGCCAGCAGTTACGGCCACGGGGGAAACTATGGCTACACCTTC.

The CDR3 coding sequence is TGTGCCACCGGGACTAGCGCGGGGTGGGAGCAGTTCTTC. This translates into CATGTSAGWEQFF. The chain recombines TRBV2 with TRBJ2-1, with 10 positions matching TRBD2. The germline V gene has CDR1 SNHLY and CDR2 FYNNEI. J lost 10 bases, V lost 10 bases, and 10 bases had no gene match. The CDR3 contains 13 residues.

This clone was recorded only once. V is TRBV5-6 and J is TRBJ1-4; D might be TRBD1 (6 bases). With 4 bases removed from V and 5 bases from J, the gap between germline ends came to 21 bases. Germline lookup yields CDR1 SGHDT and CDR2 YYEEEE. The CDR3 extends over 17 amino acids. CDR3 DNA sequence: TGTGCCAGCAGCCAATTACCACAGGGCAGGGTAAATGAAAAACTGTTTTTT. Amino acids: CASSQLPQGRVNEKLFF.

V and J are TRBV19 and TRBJ2-3, with 9 bases lining up with TRBD2. CDR3 length equals 16 residues. CDR1 and CDR2 (germline): LNHDA, SQIVND (reference sequence). Trimming at V came to 5 bases and at J to 5 bases, leaving 11 bases not matched to a gene. The DNA for the CDR3 is TGTGCCAGTAGTGGAATCAGTAGGACTAGCGTAGATACGCAGTATTTT. It specifies CASSGISRTSVDTQYF.

V gene TRBV4-1 combines with J gene TRBJ2-5; D is unresolved. CDR1 is MGHRA, CDR2 YSYEKL, per germline. V gave up 4 bases and J gave up 5 bases, with 8 bases separating them. This CDR3 is built from 12 residues. The CDR3 DNA is TGCGCCAGCAGCCGGGTCGGGGAGACCCAGTACTTC. Translating gives CASSRVGETQYF.